This T cell receptor beta chain was sequenced in a study of long-term antiretroviral therapy in people with HIV. With survey level as its setting, the immunoSEQ assay was v3.0. Sequencing had a target that covered roughly 40,000-50,000 T-cell genomes per sample. The data were produced by immunoSEQ multiplex PCR, yet TCRdb's version contains in-frame clones alone and is incomplete. The sample consists of around 27,000 clones, about 80% of them appearing once. Each participant with HIV received care in the United States. Study observations and caveats: Collection of the blood took place between about 2004 and 2017. The ART regimens in use then may have been less effective than current ones. After ART, diversity increased yet remained lower than transplant donor controls.

Turning to this clone: What it recognizes is unknown.

CDR3 length equals 12 residues. The V gene's germline CDR1 is MDHEN and CDR2 SYDVKM. With 2 bases removed from V and 10 bases from J, the gap between germline ends came to 11 bases. Sequenced here: unsorted PBMCs, sampled 1.1 years before starting antiretroviral therapy. This chain uses TRBV28 with TRBJ1-2; the D is unclear. The receptor's source is a woman aged 25 to 45 with HIV. The CDR3 loop is CASSLQVGDYTF. In DNA, the CDR3 is TGTGCCAGCAGTTTACAGGTCGGGGACTACACCTTC.